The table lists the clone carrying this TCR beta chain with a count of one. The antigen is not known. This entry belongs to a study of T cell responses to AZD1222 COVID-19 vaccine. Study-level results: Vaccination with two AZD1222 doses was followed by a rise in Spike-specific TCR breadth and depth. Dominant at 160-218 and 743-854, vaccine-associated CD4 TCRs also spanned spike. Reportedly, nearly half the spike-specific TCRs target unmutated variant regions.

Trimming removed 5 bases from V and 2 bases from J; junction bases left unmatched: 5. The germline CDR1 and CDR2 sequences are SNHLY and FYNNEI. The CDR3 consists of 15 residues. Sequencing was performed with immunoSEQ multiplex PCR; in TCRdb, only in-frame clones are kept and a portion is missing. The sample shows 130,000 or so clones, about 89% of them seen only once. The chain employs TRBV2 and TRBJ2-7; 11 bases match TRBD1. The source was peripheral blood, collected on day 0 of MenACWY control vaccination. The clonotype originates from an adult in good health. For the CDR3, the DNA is TGTGCCAGCAGTCCCGGGACAGGGGGAACCTACGAGCAGTACTTC. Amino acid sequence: CASSPGTGGTYEQYF.